This T cell receptor (beta chain) derives from a study of T-cell memory formation after mild COVID-19. Points from the study as a whole: Several responding clones turned up in pre-infection memory, indicating that cross-reactive memory may have taken part.

The sample holds a few counts of this clonotype. Its antigen is unidentified. TCR alpha and TCR beta cDNA libraries carrying sample barcodes and UMIs came from 5'RACE with constant-segment primers. MiXCR, applied by TCRdb to the 5' RACE reads, yields one record per CDR3 protein. Found here are tens of thousands of distinct CDR3 sequences, about 13% of them singletons; the top ten hold about 27%. The CDR3 covers 15 residues. The V gene's germline CDR1 is SEHNR and CDR2 FQNEAQ (reference sequence). J lost 5 bases, V lost 2 bases, and 5 bases had no gene match. The sequence came from an adult woman who had mild COVID-19 (a few samples of this study predate the infection). Cell type and time point are not known. V is TRBV7-9 and J is TRBJ2-3; 9 nucleotides line up with TRBD1. Sequenced input: PBMCs or a T cell subset sorted from them (not recorded which). For the CDR3, the DNA is TGTGCCAGCAGCTTATGGGACAGGGATCGAGATACGCAGTATTTT. This encodes CASSLWDRDRDTQYF.